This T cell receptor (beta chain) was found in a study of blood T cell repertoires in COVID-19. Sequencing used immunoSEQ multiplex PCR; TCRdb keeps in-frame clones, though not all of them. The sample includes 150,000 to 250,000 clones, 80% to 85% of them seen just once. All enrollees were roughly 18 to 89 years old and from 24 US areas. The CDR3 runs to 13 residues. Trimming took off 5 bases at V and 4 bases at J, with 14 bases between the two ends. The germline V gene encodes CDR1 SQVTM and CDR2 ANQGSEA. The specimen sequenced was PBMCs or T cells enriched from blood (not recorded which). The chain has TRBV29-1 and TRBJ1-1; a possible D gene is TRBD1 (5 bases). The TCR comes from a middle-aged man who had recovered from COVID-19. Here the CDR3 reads CSVQIGTSTEAFF. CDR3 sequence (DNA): TGCAGCGTTCAGATAGGGACTAGCACTGAAGCTTTCTTT.